This TCR beta chain stems from a study of shared clonotypes between healthy human individuals. Study in general: Per-donor plates numbered three CD4 naive, three CD4 memory, two CD8 naive and one CD8 memory.

Splitting of CD4+ cells produced CD45RA+ naive and CD45RA-negative memory subsets. Profiling relied on immunoSEQ multiplex PCR, and the TCRdb table lists in-frame clones only, not all of them. The data contain roughly 2.2 million clones, 80% to 95% of them singletons. The V gene's germline CDR1 is SEHNR and CDR2 FQNEAQ (reference sequence). CDR3 size: 15 residues. Trimming took 1 base from V and 4 from J, leaving 10 bases between them. This clonotype originated in a young man in good health. Some clones in this sample may be carry-over from other donors' samples. The chain combines TRBV7-9 with TRBJ1-4; perhaps TRBD1 as D (5 bases). What was sequenced was naive CD4+ T cells from PBMCs. Subset in this sample: CD45RA+ positively selected. CDR3 coding DNA: TGTGCCAGCAGCTTAGGCAGGGCGCTTAATGAAAAACTGTTTTTT. Protein: CASSLGRALNEKLFF.